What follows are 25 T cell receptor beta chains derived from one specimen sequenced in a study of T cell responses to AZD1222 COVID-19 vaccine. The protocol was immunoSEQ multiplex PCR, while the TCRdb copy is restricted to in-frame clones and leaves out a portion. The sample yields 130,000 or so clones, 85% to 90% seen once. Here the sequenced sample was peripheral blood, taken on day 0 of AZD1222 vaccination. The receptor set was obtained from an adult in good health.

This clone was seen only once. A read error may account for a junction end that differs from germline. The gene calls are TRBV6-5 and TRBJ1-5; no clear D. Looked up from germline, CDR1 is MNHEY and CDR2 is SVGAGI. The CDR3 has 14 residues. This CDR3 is CANSYAGFNQPQHF. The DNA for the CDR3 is TGTGCCAACAGTTACGCGGGATTTAATCAGCCCCAGCATTTT.

In DNA, the CDR3 is TGTGCCAGCAGTTCTCGACAGGGGCGTTTCGCCCTCCACTTT. It yields the protein CASSSRQGRFALHF. The chain uses TRBV27 and TRBJ1-6, with 8 positions matching TRBD1. The length of the CDR3 is 14 residues. Germline CDR1 MNHEY, CDR2 SMNVEV (reference sequence). V lost 4 bases, J lost 14 bases, and 10 bases stayed unmatched.

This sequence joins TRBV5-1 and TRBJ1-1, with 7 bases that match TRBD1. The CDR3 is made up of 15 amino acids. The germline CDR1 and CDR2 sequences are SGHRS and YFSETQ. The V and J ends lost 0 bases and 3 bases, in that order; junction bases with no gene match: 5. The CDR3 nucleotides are TGCGCCAGCAGCTTGGGACAGGGAGGAGACACTGAAGCTTTCTTT. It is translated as CASSLGQGGDTEAFF.

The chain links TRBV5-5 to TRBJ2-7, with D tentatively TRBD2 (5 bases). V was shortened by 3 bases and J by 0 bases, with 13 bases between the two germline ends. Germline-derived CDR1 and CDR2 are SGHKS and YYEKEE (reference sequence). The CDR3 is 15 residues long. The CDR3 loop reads CASSSPGYSSYEQYF. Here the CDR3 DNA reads TGTGCCAGCAGCTCGCCGGGATACAGCTCCTACGAGCAGTACTTC.

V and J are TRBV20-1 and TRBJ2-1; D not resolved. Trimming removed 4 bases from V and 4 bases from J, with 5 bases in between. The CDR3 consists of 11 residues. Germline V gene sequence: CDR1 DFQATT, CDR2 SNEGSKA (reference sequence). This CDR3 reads CSATSYNEQFF. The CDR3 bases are TGCAGTGCTACCTCTTACAATGAGCAGTTCTTC.

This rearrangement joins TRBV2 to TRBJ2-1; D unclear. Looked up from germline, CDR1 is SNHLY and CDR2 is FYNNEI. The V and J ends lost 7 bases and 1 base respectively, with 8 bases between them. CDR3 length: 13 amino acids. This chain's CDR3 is CASNLGSYNEQFF. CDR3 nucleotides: TGTGCCAGCAATCTTGGATCCTACAATGAGCAGTTCTTC. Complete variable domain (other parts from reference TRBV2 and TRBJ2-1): EPEVTQTPSHQVTQMGQEVILRCVPISNHLYFYWYRQILGQKVEFLVSFYNNEISEKSEIFDDQFSVERPDGSNFTLKIRSTKLEDSAMYFCASNLGSYNEQFFGPGTRLTVL.

CDR3 nucleotides: TGTGCCAGCAGCCAAGATCAGGGAGCACCCCTCCACTTT. It is translated as CASSQDQGAPLHF. This sequence joins TRBV3-1 (or the pseudogene TRBV3-2) and TRBJ1-6; weak D call: TRBD1 (5 bases). The germline CDR1 and CDR2 sequences are LGHDT and YNNKEL (reference sequence). This CDR3 has 13 residues. The ends were cut back, 0 bases at V and 11 bases at J, with 8 bases in the middle.

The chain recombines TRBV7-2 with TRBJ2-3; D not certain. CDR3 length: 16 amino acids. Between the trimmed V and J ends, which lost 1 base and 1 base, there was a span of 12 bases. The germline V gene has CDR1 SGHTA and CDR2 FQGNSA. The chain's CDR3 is CASSLVGFRGTDTQYF. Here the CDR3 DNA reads TGTGCCAGCAGCTTAGTAGGGTTTCGGGGCACAGATACGCAGTATTTT. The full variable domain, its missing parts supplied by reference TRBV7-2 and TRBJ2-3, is GAGVSQSPSNKVTEKGKDVELRCDPISGHTALYWYRQSLGQGLEFLIYFQGNSAPDKSGLPSDRFSAERTGGSVSTLTIQRTQQEDSAVYLCASSLVGFRGTDTQYFGPGTRLTVL.

The CDR3 reads CASSEGSDYGYTF. CDR3 nucleotides: TGTGCCAGCAGTGAAGGTTCAGACTATGGCTACACCTTC. The chain joins TRBV2 to TRBJ1-2; D remains unclear. Germline CDR1 is SNHLY and CDR2 is FYNNEI. CDR3 length equals 13 residues. Between the trimmed V and J ends, which lost 1 base and 3 bases, there was a span of 6 bases.

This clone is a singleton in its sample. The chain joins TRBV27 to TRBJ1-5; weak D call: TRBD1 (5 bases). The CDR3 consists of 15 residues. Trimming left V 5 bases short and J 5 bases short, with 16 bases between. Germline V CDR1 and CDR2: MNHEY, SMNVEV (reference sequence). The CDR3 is CASSPRTSWDQPQHF. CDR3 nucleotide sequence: TGTGCCAGCAGTCCCCGGACAAGTTGGGATCAGCCCCAGCATTTT.

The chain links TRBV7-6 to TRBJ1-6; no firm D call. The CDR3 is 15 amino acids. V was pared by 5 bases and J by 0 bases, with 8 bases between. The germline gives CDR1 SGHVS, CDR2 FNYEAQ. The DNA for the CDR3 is TGTGCCAGCAGCCTACAAAGCTCCTATAATTCACCCCTCCACTTT. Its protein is CASSLQSSYNSPLHF.

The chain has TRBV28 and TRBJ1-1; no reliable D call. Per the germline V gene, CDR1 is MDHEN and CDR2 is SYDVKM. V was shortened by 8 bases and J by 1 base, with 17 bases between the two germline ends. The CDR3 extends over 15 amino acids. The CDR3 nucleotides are TGTGCCAGCCCCCCCACACCCGCAAAGAACACTGAAGCTTTCTTT. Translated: CASPPTPAKNTEAFF.

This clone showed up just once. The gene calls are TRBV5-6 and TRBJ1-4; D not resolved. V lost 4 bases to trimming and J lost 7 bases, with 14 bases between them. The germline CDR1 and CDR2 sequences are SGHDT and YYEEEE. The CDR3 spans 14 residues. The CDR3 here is CASSATTAGEKLFF. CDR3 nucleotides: TGTGCCAGCAGCGCAACAACGGCGGGTGAAAAACTGTTTTTT.

CDR3 nucleotides: TGCGCCCTGCCGGTCCAAGAGACCCAGTACTTC. It yields the protein CALPVQETQYF. The rearrangement joins TRBV10-1 to TRBJ2-5; unclear D gene. The CDR3 totals 11 residues. Germline V gene lookup returns CDR1 WNHNN and CDR2 SYGVQD (reference sequence). Trimming removed 11 bases from V and 1 base from J, with 8 bases in between.

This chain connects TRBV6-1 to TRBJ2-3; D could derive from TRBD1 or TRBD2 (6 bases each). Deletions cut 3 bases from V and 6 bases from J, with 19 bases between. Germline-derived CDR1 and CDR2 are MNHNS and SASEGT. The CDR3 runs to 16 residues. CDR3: CASSEGIGGRTDTQYF. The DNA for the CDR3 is TGTGCCAGCAGTGAGGGTATAGGGGGGAGAACGGATACGCAGTATTTT.

This CDR3 is CATSEASGRDGTGELFF. The CDR3 nucleotides are TGTGCCACCAGTGAAGCTAGCGGGAGGGATGGCACCGGGGAGCTGTTTTTT. V gene TRBV24-1 combines with J gene TRBJ2-2; 12 positions match TRBD2. The germline V gene has CDR1 KGHDR and CDR2 SFDVKD. The CDR3 runs 17 residues. The ends lost 4 bases at V and 4 bases at J; junction bases unmatched: 6.

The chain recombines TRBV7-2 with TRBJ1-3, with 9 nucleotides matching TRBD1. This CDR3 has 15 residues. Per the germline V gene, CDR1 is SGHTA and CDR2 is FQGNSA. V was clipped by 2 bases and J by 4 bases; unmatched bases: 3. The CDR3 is CASSLRTGEGNTIYF. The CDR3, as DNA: TGTGCCAGCAGCTTAAGGACAGGGGAGGGAAACACCATATATTTT.

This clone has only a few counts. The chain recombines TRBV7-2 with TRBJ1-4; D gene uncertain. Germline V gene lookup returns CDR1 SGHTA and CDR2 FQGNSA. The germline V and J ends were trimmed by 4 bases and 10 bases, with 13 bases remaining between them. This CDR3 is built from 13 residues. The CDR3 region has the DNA TGTGCCAGCAGCTCCGGTCCCGGCGGAAAACTGTTTTTT. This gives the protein CASSSGPGGKLFF. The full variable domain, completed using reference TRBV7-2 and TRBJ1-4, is GAGVSQSPSNKVTEKGKDVELRCDPISGHTALYWYRQSLGQGLEFLIYFQGNSAPDKSGLPSDRFSAERTGGSVSTLTIQRTQQEDSAVYLCASSSGPGGKLFFGSGTQLSVL.

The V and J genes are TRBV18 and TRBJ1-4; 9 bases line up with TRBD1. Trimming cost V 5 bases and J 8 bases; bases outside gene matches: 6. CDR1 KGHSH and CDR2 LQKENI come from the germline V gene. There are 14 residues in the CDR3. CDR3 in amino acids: CASSSGTGNEKLFF. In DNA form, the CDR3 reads TGTGCCAGCTCATCCGGGACAGGGAACGAAAAACTGTTTTTT. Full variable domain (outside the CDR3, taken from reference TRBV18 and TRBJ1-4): NAGVMQNPRHLVRRRGQEARLRCSPMKGHSHVYWYRQLPEEGLKFMVYLQKENIIDESGMPKERFSAEFPKEGPSILRIQQVVRGDSAAYFCASSSGTGNEKLFFGSGTQLSVL.

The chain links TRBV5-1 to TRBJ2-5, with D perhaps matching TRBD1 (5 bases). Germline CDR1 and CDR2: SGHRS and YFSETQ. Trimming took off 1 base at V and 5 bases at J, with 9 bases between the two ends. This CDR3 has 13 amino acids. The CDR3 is CASSLIYRETQYF. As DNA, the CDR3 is TGCGCCAGCAGCTTGATCTACAGGGAGACCCAGTACTTC.

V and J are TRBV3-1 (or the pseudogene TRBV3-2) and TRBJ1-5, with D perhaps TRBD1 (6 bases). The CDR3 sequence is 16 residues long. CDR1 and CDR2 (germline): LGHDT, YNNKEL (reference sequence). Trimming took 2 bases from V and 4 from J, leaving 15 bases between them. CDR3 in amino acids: CASSQSLRTENQPQHF. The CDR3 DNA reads TGTGCCAGCAGCCAAAGTCTCAGGACAGAGAATCAGCCCCAGCATTTT.

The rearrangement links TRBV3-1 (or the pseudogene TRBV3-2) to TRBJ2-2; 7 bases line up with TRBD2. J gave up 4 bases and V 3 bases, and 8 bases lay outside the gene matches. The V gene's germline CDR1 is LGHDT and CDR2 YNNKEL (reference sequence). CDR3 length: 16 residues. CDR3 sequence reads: CASSHLTSASTGELFF. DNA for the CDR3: TGTGCCAGCAGCCACCTTACTAGCGCGAGCACCGGGGAGCTGTTTTTT.

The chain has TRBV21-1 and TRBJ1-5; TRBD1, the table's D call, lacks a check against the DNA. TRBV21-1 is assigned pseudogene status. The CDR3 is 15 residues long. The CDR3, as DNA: TGTGCCAGCAGTCACAAGCGACAGTTAAATCAGCCCCAGCATTTT. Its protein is CASSHKRQLNQPQHF.

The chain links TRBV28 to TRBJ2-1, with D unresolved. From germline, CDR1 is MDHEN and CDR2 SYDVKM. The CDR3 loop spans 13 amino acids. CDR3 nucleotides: TGTGCTTCACGTGGGCAGGCTACCAATGAGCAGTTCTTC. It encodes CASRGQATNEQFF. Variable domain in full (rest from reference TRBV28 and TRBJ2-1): DVKVTQSSRYLVKRTGEKVFLECVQDMDHENMFWYRQDPGLGLRLIYFSYDVKMKEKGDIPEGYSVSREKKERFSLILESASTNQTSMYLCASRGQATNEQFFGPGTRLTVL.

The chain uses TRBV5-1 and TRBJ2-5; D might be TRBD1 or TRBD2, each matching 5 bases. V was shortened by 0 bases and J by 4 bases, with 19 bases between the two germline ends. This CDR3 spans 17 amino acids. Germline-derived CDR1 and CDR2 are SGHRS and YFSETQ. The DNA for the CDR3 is TGCGCCAGCAGCTTGGGCTCCGGAGGTGGGGCCGGAGAGACCCAGTACTTC. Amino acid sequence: CASSLGSGGGAGETQYF.